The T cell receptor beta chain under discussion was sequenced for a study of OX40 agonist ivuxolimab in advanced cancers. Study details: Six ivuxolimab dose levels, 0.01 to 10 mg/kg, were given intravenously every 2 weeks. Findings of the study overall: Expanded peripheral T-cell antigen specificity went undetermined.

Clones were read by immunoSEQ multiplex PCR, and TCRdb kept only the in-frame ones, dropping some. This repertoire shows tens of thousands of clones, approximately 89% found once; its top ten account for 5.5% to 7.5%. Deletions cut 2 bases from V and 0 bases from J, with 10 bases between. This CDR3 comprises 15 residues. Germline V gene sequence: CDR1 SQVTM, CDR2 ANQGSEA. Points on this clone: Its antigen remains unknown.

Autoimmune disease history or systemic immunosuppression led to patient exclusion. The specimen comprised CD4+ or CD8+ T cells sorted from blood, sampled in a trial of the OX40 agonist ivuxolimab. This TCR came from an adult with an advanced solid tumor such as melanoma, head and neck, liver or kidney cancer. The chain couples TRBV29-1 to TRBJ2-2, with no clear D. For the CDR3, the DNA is TGCAGCGTTGAACCCTACGGGTCGAACACCGGGGAGCTGTTTTTT. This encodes CSVEPYGSNTGELFF.